The 21 T cell receptor beta chains below were found in one sample sequenced in a study of blood T cell repertoires in COVID-19. Sequenced by immunoSEQ multiplex PCR; TCRdb stores in-frame clones only, minus some. The data contain about 140,000 clones, approximately 88% of them singletons. Sequencing was carried out using peripheral blood. These receptors originate from a human donor in a cohort sampled during active COVID-19.

This clone was found many times. This rearrangement joins TRBV19 to TRBJ2-2; 7 bases match TRBD1. CDR1 is LNHDA, CDR2 SQIVND, per germline (reference sequence). The CDR3 runs 14 residues. After removal of 6 bases from V and 4 bases from J, the junction contained 5 bases not matched to a gene. DNA of the CDR3: TGTGCCAGTAGGACAGGGTGGGGCACCGGGGAGCTGTTTTTT. It yields the protein CASRTGWGTGELFF.

This chain joins TRBV25-1 and TRBJ2-3; 8 bases are a match to TRBD2. Looked up from germline, CDR1 is MGHDK and CDR2 is SYGVNS. J was trimmed by 4 bases and V by 8 bases; bases with no gene match: 8. CDR3 length: 14 amino acids. The CDR3 DNA is TGTGCCAGCGCCTCAACCGGGGGGGCAGATACGCAGTATTTT. Its translation is CASASTGGADTQYF.

This chain uses TRBV5-1 with TRBJ2-3, with 8 bases matching TRBD1. Germline CDR1 is SGHRS and CDR2 is YFSETQ. The V segment lost 7 bases and the J segment 4 bases; nucleotides outside the gene matches: 11. CDR3 length: 15 amino acids. CDR3 nucleotide sequence: TGCGCCAGCTACATTTTACCAGGGGGCTCAGATACGCAGTATTTT. This codes for CASYILPGGSDTQYF.

The rearrangement joins TRBV27 to TRBJ1-4; 7 bases are a match to TRBD1. Germline CDR1 is MNHEY and CDR2 is SMNVEV (reference sequence). This CDR3 contains 14 residues. J gave up 7 bases and V 6 bases, and 8 bases lay outside the gene matches. As DNA, the CDR3 is TGTGCCAGCAGCCTCGACAGGGCCGTTGAAAAACTGTTTTTT. This sequence encodes CASSLDRAVEKLFF.

V and J are TRBV10-3 and TRBJ2-7; a possible D gene is TRBD1 (5 bases). CDR3 length: 11 amino acids. Trimming cost V 8 bases and J 2 bases, with 7 bases left between them. CDR1 ENHRY and CDR2 SYGVKD come from the germline V gene. The CDR3 region has the DNA TGTGCCATCTCGGACACCTACGAGCAGTACTTC. Translation: CAISDTYEQYF.

The rearrangement joins TRBV11-2 to TRBJ1-4; 10 bases match TRBD1. The germline CDR1 and CDR2 sequences are SGHAT and FQNNGV. J lost 3 bases, V lost 6 bases, and 7 bases had no gene match. The CDR3 is made up of 16 amino acids. CDR3 bases: TGTGCCAGCAGGCCCGGGACAGGGGTGTCTAATGAAAAACTGTTTTTT. It yields the protein CASRPGTGVSNEKLFF.

The table lists this clone with a few counts. The chain uses TRBV10-3 and TRBJ2-3; 8 nucleotides match TRBD2. Germline values: CDR1 ENHRY, CDR2 SYGVKD. This CDR3 contains 12 residues. The V gene end was trimmed by 10 bases and the J gene end by 5 bases; junction bases not matched to a gene: 5. The CDR3, as DNA: TGTGCCACCCTCGGGGGGGGAGATACGCAGTATTTT. Its protein is CATLGGGDTQYF.

This chain connects TRBV7-2 to TRBJ2-7; no clear D gene. Germline V lookup: CDR1 SGHTA, CDR2 FQGNSA. The V and J ends lost 2 bases and 0 bases respectively, with 11 bases between them. The CDR3 has 15 residues. The CDR3 loop reads CASSLTPDTSYEQYF. The CDR3 region has the DNA TGTGCCAGCAGCTTAACTCCTGACACCTCCTACGAGCAGTACTTC. Filled out from reference TRBV7-2 and TRBJ2-7, the complete variable domain reads GAGVSQSPSNKVTEKGKDVELRCDPISGHTALYWYRQSLGQGLEFLIYFQGNSAPDKSGLPSDRFSAERTGGSVSTLTIQRTQQEDSAVYLCASSLTPDTSYEQYFGPGTRLTVT.

The genes are TRBV3-1 (or the pseudogene TRBV3-2) and TRBJ2-7, with 7 bases identical to TRBD2. There are 14 residues in the CDR3. With 1 base clipped from V and 3 bases from J, the junction kept 3 bases outside the gene matches. CDR1 and CDR2 (germline): LGHDT, YNNKEL (reference sequence). Written as DNA, the CDR3 is TGTGCCAGCAGCCAAGGATGGGGGGGCTACGAGCAGTACTTC. It is translated as CASSQGWGGYEQYF.

The chain has TRBV5-4 and TRBJ2-3, with a possible D match to TRBD1 (6 bases). This CDR3 contains 14 residues. Per the germline V gene, CDR1 is SGHNT and CDR2 is YYREEE (reference sequence). The V gene lost 1 base and the J gene lost 2 bases, with 8 bases spanning the gap. CDR3 region: CASSLRGITDTQYF. The CDR3 DNA is TGTGCCAGCAGCTTGAGGGGGATCACAGATACGCAGTATTTT.

This clone was detected a few times. CDR3 nucleotide sequence: TGCAGCCTAAAACGTTCCGGGGGAAATGAGCAGTTCTTC. Its protein product is CSLKRSGGNEQFF. This rearrangement joins TRBV29-1 to TRBJ2-1; D is perhaps TRBD2 (6 bases). The CDR3 covers 13 residues. Germline V gene data show CDR1 as SQVTM and CDR2 as ANQGSEA. V was shortened by 8 bases and J by 7 bases, with 18 bases between the two germline ends.

With respect to this clone: One end of the junction varies from germline; a read error may be responsible. This sequence joins TRBV2 and TRBJ1-4; 10 nucleotides agree with TRBD1. Germline V gene data show CDR1 as SNHLY and CDR2 as FYNNEI. The CDR3 spans 15 residues. CDR3 sequence: CAGSAVGTGEEKLFF. The CDR3 DNA follows: TGTGCCGGCAGTGCGGTGGGGACAGGGGAGGAAAAACTGTTTTTT.

The chain's CDR3 is CATRAAINTGELFF. CDR3 sequence (DNA): TGTGCCACCAGGGCAGCGATTAACACCGGGGAGCTGTTTTTT. The chain joins TRBV24-1 to TRBJ2-2, with no clear D. Germline CDR1 and CDR2: KGHDR and SFDVKD. The CDR3 contains 14 residues. Trimming removed 7 bases at V and 2 bases at J, with 10 bases between.

The chain uses TRBV19 and TRBJ2-7, with TRBD1 matching over 12 bases. This CDR3 has 14 amino acids. Germline CDR1 LNHDA, CDR2 SQIVND (reference sequence). With V trimmed by 11 bases and J by 5 bases, 10 bases remained unmatched. CDR3 DNA sequence: TGTGCCTATACCGGGACAGGGGGCTTGGACGAGCAGTACGTC. Amino acids: CAYTGTGGLDEQYV.

This chain links TRBV9 with TRBJ2-1, with D perhaps TRBD1 (5 bases). Trimming took off 4 bases at V and 0 bases at J, with 14 bases between the two ends. The CDR3 is made up of 16 amino acids. Germline CDR1 reads SGDLS; CDR2 reads YYNGEE. The CDR3 loop reads CASSPQADSSYNEQFF. Written as DNA, the CDR3 is TGTGCCAGCAGCCCACAGGCGGATAGCTCCTACAATGAGCAGTTCTTC.

The chain couples TRBV14 to TRBJ2-5; 7 positions match TRBD2. V lost 1 base and J lost 5; bases outside the gene matches: 1. CDR1 and CDR2 from the germline V gene are SGHDN and FVKESK. CDR3 length: 13 residues. CDR3 residues: CASSQVSGETQYF. The DNA of the CDR3 is TGTGCCAGCAGCCAAGTTAGCGGGGAGACCCAGTACTTC.

CDR3 in amino acids: CASSYRGTDTEAFF. The DNA for the CDR3 is TGTGCCAGCAGTTACAGGGGGACAGACACTGAAGCTTTCTTT. V and J are TRBV6-5 and TRBJ1-1, with 7 bases identical to TRBD1. V trimming: 2 bases; J trimming: 3 bases; junction bases outside the gene matches: 3. The CDR3 has 14 amino acids. Germline loops: CDR1 MNHEY, CDR2 SVGAGI.

The V gene is TRBV6-5, the J gene TRBJ2-7; 7 nucleotides agree with TRBD1. The V gene's germline CDR1 is MNHEY and CDR2 SVGAGI. Trimming cost V 6 bases and J 1 base; bases outside gene matches: 9. This CDR3 is 15 amino acids long. The DNA of the CDR3 is TGTGCCAGCAGGCTACTCCGGACAGGTTCCTACGAGCAGTACTTC. Amino acids: CASRLLRTGSYEQYF.

This clone was seen just once. The V and J genes are TRBV7-3 and TRBJ1-1; a possible D gene is TRBD1 (6 bases). The V gene lost 5 bases and the J gene lost 2 bases, with 9 bases spanning the gap. The CDR3 runs 13 residues. Germline V CDR1 and CDR2: SGHTA, FQGTGA. The CDR3 region has the DNA TGTGCCAGCAGCCGGACAGATAACACTGAAGCTTTCTTT. It encodes CASSRTDNTEAFF.

The chain has TRBV7-3 and TRBJ2-2; 15 nucleotides line up with TRBD2. V shed 5 bases, J shed 6 bases, and the junction held 10 bases outside the gene matches. The V gene's germline CDR1 is SGHTA and CDR2 FQGTGA. The CDR3 runs 18 residues. The CDR3 region has the DNA TGTGCCAGCAGCCCCTCCGGGACTAGCGGGGGGATGCCCGGGGAGCTGTTTTTT. It yields the protein CASSPSGTSGGMPGELFF.

This clone has just one count. The chain has TRBV5-6 and TRBJ2-3; 7 bases align to TRBD1. The CDR3 loop spans 15 amino acids. The V gene's germline CDR1 is SGHDT and CDR2 YYEEEE. Unmatched junction bases numbered 7, after V lost 3 bases and J lost 3 bases. As DNA, the CDR3 is TGTGCCAGCAGCTCGACAGGGCGTTCAACAGATACGCAGTATTTT. As protein: CASSSTGRSTDTQYF.